The clone carrying this T cell receptor beta chain showed up just a few times. Antigen unknown. Germline CDR1 and CDR2: SGHDT and YYEEEE. CDR3 length: 14 residues. The V and J ends lost 3 bases and 6 bases, in that order; junction bases with no gene match: 9. Via MiXCR, TCRdb re-called the RT-PCR reads, giving one row per CDR3 protein. The sample records roughly 190,000 distinct CDR3 sequences, 13% to 15% being singletons. This entry is derived from a study of response to subunit inactivated influenza vaccine. Study observations and caveats: The authors offered the suggestion that each seasonal influenza vaccination recruits few new T cells.

The chain combines TRBV5-6 with TRBJ2-7; 7 bases align to TRBD1. Sequencing was performed on CD8+ T cells sorted from PBMCs, taken around 5 days after vaccination. This TCR was sampled from a man aged 50-59 years who received an inactivated influenza vaccine. The CDR3 region has the DNA TGTGCCAGCAGCTGGACCAATGACAGGGCCGAGCAGTACTTC. This gives the protein CASSWTNDRAEQYF.